What follows are 9 T cell receptor beta chains derived from one specimen sequenced in a study of T cells in localized non-small cell lung cancer. Sequencing used immunoSEQ multiplex PCR; TCRdb keeps in-frame clones, though not all of them. Seen here are over 40,000 clones, around 86% observed once, and the top ten hold roughly 7%. This sample comprised peripheral blood, obtained before any cancer treatment. The receptors stem from a woman between 18 and 55 years old with stage III lung adenocarcinoma.

This clone showed up just a few times. This sequence joins TRBV2 and TRBJ2-1; no definite D call. Germline V gene data show CDR1 as SNHLY and CDR2 as FYNNEI. The V end lost 0 bases, the J end lost 14 bases, and 8 bases lay between the germline ends. This CDR3 comprises 11 residues. CDR3 sequence (DNA): TGTGCCAGCAGTGAAGCCAGAGAGAAGTTCTTC. As protein: CASSEAREKFF.

V is TRBV4-1 and J is TRBJ1-5; D ambiguous. The CDR3 runs to 15 residues. V dropped 6 bases and J dropped 0 bases, with 12 bases sitting between them. Germline assignment: CDR1 MGHRA and CDR2 YSYEKL. For the CDR3, the DNA is TGCGCCAGCAGTCTCCTGCCGGATAGCAATCAGCCCCAGCATTTT. Residues: CASSLLPDSNQPQHF.

The chain uses TRBV29-1 and TRBJ2-1; 10 bases map to TRBD1. Germline CDR1 SQVTM, CDR2 ANQGSEA. The CDR3 extends over 15 amino acids. V was clipped by 6 bases and J by 4 bases; unmatched bases: 9. CDR3 sequence: CSVKSGTGDYNEQFF. The CDR3 DNA follows: TGCAGCGTGAAAAGCGGGACAGGGGATTACAATGAGCAGTTCTTC.

The chain joins TRBV18 to TRBJ1-4; 9 bases are shared with TRBD1. Per germline, CDR1 KGHSH and CDR2 LQKENI. The V and J ends lost 6 bases and 0 bases, in that order; junction bases with no gene match: 11. CDR3 size: 18 residues. The CDR3 here is CASSLNLQGASTNEKLFF. The DNA of the CDR3 is TGTGCCAGCTCCCTAAACTTACAGGGGGCCTCAACTAATGAAAAACTGTTTTTT.

On this clone: One end of the junction varies from germline; a read error may be responsible. This chain links TRBV5-5 with TRBJ2-1; perhaps TRBD1 as D (5 bases). Germline V lookup: CDR1 SGHKS, CDR2 YYEKEE (reference sequence). The CDR3 contains 13 residues. CDR3 amino acids: CASGGASFNEQFF. DNA for the CDR3: TGTGCCAGCGGTGGGGCCTCCTTCAATGAGCAGTTCTTC. Full variable domain (rest looked up from reference TRBV5-5 and TRBJ2-1): DAGVTQSPTHLIKTRGQQVTLRCSPISGHKSVSWYQQVLGQGPQFIFQYYEKEERGRGNFPDRFSARQFPNYSSELNVNALLLGDSALYLCASGGASFNEQFFGPGTRLTVL.

The chain joins TRBV18 to TRBJ1-2; TRBD1 is a possible D gene (5 bases). The CDR3 length is 16 residues. The germline CDR1 and CDR2 sequences are KGHSH and LQKENI. The ends were cut back, 3 bases at V and 0 bases at J, with 14 bases in the middle. CDR3 region: CASSPTPGRTNYGYTF. CDR3 sequence (DNA): TGTGCCAGCTCACCGACTCCGGGACGGACTAACTATGGCTACACCTTC.

The chain links TRBV29-1 to TRBJ2-7; D is ambiguous. The length of the CDR3 is 13 residues. Trimming pared 0 bases from V and 0 bases from J, leaving 6 bases between. Germline loops: CDR1 SQVTM, CDR2 ANQGSEA. CDR3 sequence (DNA): TGCAGCGTTGAAGAGTCCGGCTCCTACGAGCAGTACTTC. Translated: CSVEESGSYEQYF.

The J gene is TRBJ1-3, the V gene TRBV5-1; a possible D gene is TRBD1 (5 bases). Germline CDR1 is SGHRS and CDR2 is YFSETQ. The CDR3 covers 12 residues. Trimming cost V 4 bases and J 8 bases, with 10 bases left between them. The CDR3 coding sequence is TGCGCCAGCAGCCCCCAGGGAGACACCATATATTTT. Translated, it gives CASSPQGDTIYF.

The chain carries TRBV13 and TRBJ2-1, with 12 positions matching TRBD1. CDR3 length: 17 amino acids. V was pared by 3 bases and J by 4 bases, with 7 bases of the junction left unmatched. Germline loops: CDR1 PRHDT, CDR2 FYEKMQ (reference sequence). The CDR3 region has the DNA TGTGCCAGCAGCTTGTCGGAGGGACAGGGGGCATACAATGAGCAGTTCTTC. This translates into CASSLSEGQGAYNEQFF.